This TCR beta chain was captured in a study of PD-1 blockade in classical Hodgkin lymphoma. Study observations and caveats: Repertoire differences have undefined causes, possibly disease activity or prior therapy. Before treatment, TCR diversity in newly diagnosed patients was reportedly lower than in healthy donors.

On this clone: Its antigen remains unknown.

Clones were read by immunoSEQ multiplex PCR, and TCRdb kept only the in-frame ones, dropping some. Among tens of thousands of clones listed, roughly 90% were seen once. Noted time point: newly diagnosed, previously untreated cHL patient sample. A comparison was provided by newly diagnosed, untreated classical Hodgkin lymphoma PBMCs. The specimen was peripheral blood mononuclear cells (PBMCs). The source of this sequence is a human donor with classical Hodgkin lymphoma.

CDR3 coding DNA: TGTGCCAGCAGCACTTGGACTAGCGGTAACACCGGGGAGCTGTTTTTT. Translated, it gives CASSTWTSGNTGELFF. V gene TRBV7-9 combines with J gene TRBJ2-2; 10 nucleotides line up with TRBD2. V shed 5 bases and J 2 bases; nucleotides not matched to a gene: 5. The CDR3 contains 16 residues. Germline V gives CDR1 SEHNR, CDR2 FQNEAQ (reference sequence).